These 8 T cell receptor beta chains share one sample of origin, sequenced in a study of blood T cells in healthy people across ages (dated by TCRdb to about 2015). Libraries were built with 5' RACE. The sample was run on an Illumina HiSeq 2500. The second PCR ran for roughly 6 to 11 cycles and used a J-beta primer mix along with a sample-barcoded 5' primer. TCRdb's own reprocessing of the public reads used fastp at Q25 and MiXCR and kept productive beta chains. Every CDR3 protein is listed once, alongside the most common genes and DNA of its rows. Here the sample has about 510,000 distinct CDR3 sequences; 25% to 35% occur a single time. The top ten hold 3% to 4.5% of the sample. This same sample was also taken into another study, of T cells of mothers and their children.

Sequences were obtained from blood. These TCRs come from a boy aged 2-15 years in good health.

This clonotype was observed a few times. The chain has TRBV25-1 and TRBJ2-1; no clear D gene. CDR1 MGHDK and CDR2 SYGVNS come from the germline V gene. The CDR3 runs 17 residues. V lost 1 base to trimming and J lost 0 bases, with 13 bases between them. CDR3 amino acids: CASSELSLHRSYNEQFF. CDR3 DNA sequence: TGTGCCAGCAGTGAATTATCGCTACACCGCTCCTACAATGAGCAGTTCTTC.

The rearrangement uses TRBV28 and TRBJ2-1; D is possibly TRBD2 (6 bases). The better agreement between TRBJ2-7 and the DNA end casts doubt on the J call. This CDR3 is built from 13 residues. The germline gives CDR1 MDHEN, CDR2 SYDVKM. The CDR3 is CASLSGVTYEQYF. For the CDR3, the DNA is TGTGCCAGCCTCTCGGGGGTCACCTACGAGCAGTACTTC.

The chain is built from TRBV5-6 and TRBJ2-5; 8 bases agree with TRBD2. The CDR3 is 16 amino acids. Unmatched junction bases numbered 11, after V lost 3 bases and J lost 4 bases. Germline values: CDR1 SGHDT, CDR2 YYEEEE. CDR3 amino acids: CASSSPAGASGETQYF. CDR3 nucleotides: TGTGCCAGCAGCTCACCAGCGGGGGCTAGCGGAGAGACCCAGTACTTC.

The chain links TRBV15 to TRBJ2-5; no clear D. Germline CDR1 is LNHNV and CDR2 is YYDKDF (reference sequence). This CDR3 comprises 11 residues. Trimming left V 4 bases short and J 4 bases short, with 4 bases between. The CDR3 DNA sequence: TGTGCCACCAGCACTTTAGAGACCCAGTACTTC. Translation gives CATSTLETQYF.

This clonotype was counted between two and nine times. This chain joins TRBV6-9 and TRBJ2-5; TRBD2 agrees at 9 bases. Germline CDR1 and CDR2: MNHGY and SVAAGI. V lost 1 base and J lost 5; bases outside the gene matches: 8. The CDR3 length is 16 residues. In DNA form, the CDR3 reads TGTGCCAGCAGTTATTTGGTACTAGCGGGTAGGGAGACCCAGTACTTC. Its translation is CASSYLVLAGRETQYF.

The chain has TRBV30 and TRBJ2-5; D gene unclear. TRBJ2-7 matches the DNA end more closely, so the J call is doubtful. The CDR3 is 13 residues long. Per the germline V gene, CDR1 is GTSNPN and CDR2 is SVGIG (reference sequence). The CDR3 is CAWSYSAPLEQYF. The DNA of the CDR3 is TGTGCCTGGAGTTACAGTGCCCCCCTCGAGCAGTACTTC.

CDR3 in amino acids: CASSVAGGSPNEQFF. CDR3 nucleotide sequence: TGTGCCAGCAGCGTAGCGGGAGGATCCCCCAATGAGCAGTTCTTC. This chain joins TRBV9 and TRBJ2-1; 7 nucleotides match TRBD2. Germline CDR1 and CDR2: SGDLS and YYNGEE. The length of the CDR3 is 15 residues. V was clipped by 0 bases and J by 6 bases; unmatched bases: 6.

V and J are TRBV7-6 and TRBJ2-1, with D hard to call. The CDR3 is 19 amino acids. V was pared by 5 bases and J by 5 bases, with 28 bases between. Germline CDR1 and CDR2: SGHVS and FNYEAQ. In DNA form, the CDR3 reads TGTGCCAGCAGCCCGAAAGGGTTCGTCTTGGCAGGCGGCCACAATGAGCAGTTCTTC. Amino acid sequence: CASSPKGFVLAGGHNEQFF.